This T cell receptor beta chain was retrieved from a study of blood T cell repertoires in COVID-19. Whole-study context: The analysed material was cDNA or gDNA that came from T cells, B-cell-depleted T cells, or PBMCs.

Germline V lookup: CDR1 SGHDT, CDR2 YYEEEE. The CDR3 has 15 residues. The ends lost 0 bases at V and 6 bases at J; junction bases unmatched: 3. Methods used by the authors: From reference gene primer amplification, estimates of nucleated cell counts were derived. TCRdb keeps only in-frame clones here, not all; method: immunoSEQ multiplex PCR. That table gives V, J and clone size, and the DNA gave D and trimming. The sample holds over 350,000 clones, around 90% seen once. Grouping used clinical history reported by participants in a survey and questionnaire. Sequenced: PBMCs or T cells enriched from blood (not recorded which). This clonotype was obtained from a woman younger than 30 who had recovered from COVID-19. The chain has TRBV5-6 and TRBJ1-5, with 10 bases matching TRBD1. The CDR3 DNA is TGTGCCAGCAGCTTGGGGGGACAGGGGTTTCAGCCCCAGCATTTT. This encodes CASSLGGQGFQPQHF.